Listed below are T cell receptor beta chains from one sample, sequenced in a study of T cells after yellow fever vaccination. One entry per CDR3 protein, called by TCRdb with MiXCR from the 5' RACE reads. This repertoire shows about 260,000 distinct CDR3 sequences, about 3.7% found once; its top ten account for 15% to 20%. The sample in question was PBMCs, obtained 15 days after the yellow fever booster vaccination. These receptors all stem from a man in his late teens or twenties who received the YFV17D yellow fever vaccine. Both conserved end residues are part of each CDR3. D genes are given only for firm matches. The size entry gives once, few, many or a size class.

v_gene: TRBV3-1
d_gene: -
abundance: many
j_gene: TRBJ1-3
CDR3nt: TGTGCCAGCAGTCGACAGTCTGGAAACACCATATATTTT
CDR3aa: CASSRQSGNTIYF

v_gene: TRBV5-5
d_gene: TRBD2
abundance: many
j_gene: TRBJ2-2
CDR3nt: TGTGCCAGCAGCGCCTCCGGAGCGGGGGGCGGGAACACCGGGGAGCTGTTTTTT
CDR3aa: CASSASGAGGGNTGELFF

v_gene: TRBV6-5
d_gene: -
abundance: many
j_gene: TRBJ2-4
CDR3nt: TGTGCCAGCAGTACAGGGATGTGGGCCAAAAACATTCAGTACTTC
CDR3aa: CASSTGMWAKNIQYF

v_gene: TRBV12-5
d_gene: TRBD1
abundance: many
j_gene: TRBJ2-3
CDR3nt: TGTGCTAGTGGTCTCGGGACAGCCACAGATACGCAGTATTTT
CDR3aa: CASGLGTATDTQYF

v_gene: TRBV5-1
d_gene: TRBD1
abundance: many
j_gene: TRBJ2-7
CDR3nt: TGCGCCAGCGCGATGGGACAGGGGTACTACGAGCAGTACTTC
CDR3aa: CASAMGQGYYEQYF

v_gene: TRBV20-1
d_gene: -
abundance: many
j_gene: TRBJ2-3
CDR3nt: TGCAGTCCCGTTAGCGTAACTAGCACAGATACGCAGTATTTT
CDR3aa: CSPVSVTSTDTQYF

v_gene: TRBV7-2
d_gene: -
abundance: many
j_gene: TRBJ1-6
CDR3nt: TGTGCCAGCAGCCCCGGGGGGGGAGCGCCACCCCTCCACTTT
CDR3aa: CASSPGGGAPPLHF

v_gene: TRBV7-8
d_gene: -
abundance: many
j_gene: TRBJ1-4
CDR3nt: TGTGCCAGCAGCTTAACAGGCGACAGGGAAAAACTGTTTTTT
CDR3aa: CASSLTGDREKLFF

v_gene: TRBV10-3
d_gene: TRBD1
abundance: many
j_gene: TRBJ2-2
CDR3nt: TGTGCCATCAGTCGGGACAGGGCTGTGGGCGGGGAGCTGTTTTTT
CDR3aa: CAISRDRAVGGELFF

v_gene: TRBV7-9
d_gene: -
abundance: many
j_gene: TRBJ2-1
CDR3nt: TGTGCCAGCAGCTTAAATATCGGTTTTGAGCAGTTCTTC
CDR3aa: CASSLNIGFEQFF

v_gene: TRBV4-1
d_gene: TRBD1
abundance: many
j_gene: TRBJ1-2
CDR3nt: TGCGCCAGCAGGACGACAGGGAGGAATGGCTACACCTTC
CDR3aa: CASRTTGRNGYTF

v_gene: TRBV7-9
d_gene: -
abundance: many
j_gene: TRBJ1-1
CDR3nt: TGTGCCAGCAGCTCTAGCCTGAACACTGAAGCTTTCTTT
CDR3aa: CASSSSLNTEAFF

v_gene: TRBV6-1
d_gene: -
abundance: many
j_gene: TRBJ2-2
CDR3nt: TGTGCCAGCAGTGAAGCGATCCACGGGGAGCTGTTTTTT
CDR3aa: CASSEAIHGELFF

v_gene: TRBV5-1
d_gene: TRBD1
abundance: many
j_gene: TRBJ2-7
CDR3nt: TGCGCCAGCAGCGCCCGGACAGGGCAATACACCTACGAGCAGTACTTC
CDR3aa: CASSARTGQYTYEQYF

v_gene: TRBV5-1
d_gene: -
abundance: many
j_gene: TRBJ2-3
CDR3nt: TGCGCCAGCAGCGATGGTAATGGAGATACGCAGTATTTT
CDR3aa: CASSDGNGDTQYF

v_gene: TRBV10-2
d_gene: -
abundance: many
j_gene: TRBJ1-6
CDR3nt: TGCGCCAGCGCATCAGGCGCCAATACTAATTCACCCCTCCACTTT
CDR3aa: CASASGANTNSPLHF

v_gene: TRBV5-1
d_gene: -
abundance: many
j_gene: TRBJ1-2
CDR3nt: TGCGCCAGCAGCTTGGATCTCGTTGCAGGGAACTATGGCTACACCTTC
CDR3aa: CASSLDLVAGNYGYTF

v_gene: TRBV12-3/TRBV12-4
d_gene: -
abundance: many
j_gene: TRBJ2-2
CDR3nt: TGTGCCAGCAGTTTAGCGAGTAGGGAGCTGTTTTTT
CDR3aa: CASSLASRELFF

v_gene: TRBV7-9
d_gene: -
abundance: few
j_gene: TRBJ2-5
CDR3nt: TGTGCCAGCAGCCCGGTTCAGGGCCAAGAGACCCAGTACTTC
CDR3aa: CASSPVQGQETQYF

v_gene: TRBV7-9
d_gene: -
abundance: many
j_gene: TRBJ2-5
CDR3nt: TGTGCCAGCAGCTTAGGGACAGCACCGGGGACCCAGTACTTC
CDR3aa: CASSLGTAPGTQYF

v_gene: TRBV24-1
d_gene: -
abundance: many
j_gene: TRBJ2-3
CDR3nt: TGTGCCACCAGTGATGGGGCCAGGGTGGATACGCAGTATTTT
CDR3aa: CATSDGARVDTQYF

v_gene: TRBV5-6
d_gene: TRBD2
abundance: many
j_gene: TRBJ2-7
CDR3nt: TGTGCCAGCAGCCGGAGCGGGACTAGCGGGGGCCCGTCCTACGAGCAGTACTTC
CDR3aa: CASSRSGTSGGPSYEQYF

v_gene: TRBV25-1
d_gene: TRBD2
abundance: many
j_gene: TRBJ2-3
CDR3nt: TGTGCCAGCAAGGTAGCGGGGGCAGATACGCAGTATTTT
CDR3aa: CASKVAGADTQYF

v_gene: TRBV10-3
d_gene: -
abundance: many
j_gene: TRBJ2-1
CDR3nt: TGTGCCATCAGTGACTTGGTCGTAAGCCCGAGCGATGAGCAGTTCTTC
CDR3aa: CAISDLVVSPSDEQFF